Reported below is one TCR beta chain. Amplified TCR beta CDR3 regions were obtained using RNA transcripts as template. After a first-round RT-PCR with HTBI primers, a second-round multiplex PCR was run. One entry per CDR3 protein, called by TCRdb with MiXCR from the multiplex PCR reads. Here the sample spans 300,000 to 450,000 distinct CDR3 sequences, about 17% being singletons. J gave up 1 base and V 3 bases, and 6 bases lay outside the gene matches. This CDR3 spans 17 amino acids. Germline assignment: CDR1 KGHSH and CDR2 LQKENI. These data come from a study of Graves' ophthalmopathy and Graves' hyperthyroidism. Newly diagnosed, the hyperthyroidism patients had under 2 months' duration and were aged 18 to 65. It was on clinical symptoms, serum thyroxine, TRAb, thyroid ultrasound and orbital computed tomography that diagnosis relied.

The specimen sequenced was peripheral blood. The sequence was collected from an adult woman with stable Graves' hyperthyroidism. The chain links TRBV18 to TRBJ1-5, with TRBD1 matching over 10 bases. In DNA form, the CDR3 reads TGTGCCAGCTCACCCGGGACAGGGGCGATCAGCAATCAGCCCCAGCATTTT. It codes for CASSPGTGAISNQPQHF.